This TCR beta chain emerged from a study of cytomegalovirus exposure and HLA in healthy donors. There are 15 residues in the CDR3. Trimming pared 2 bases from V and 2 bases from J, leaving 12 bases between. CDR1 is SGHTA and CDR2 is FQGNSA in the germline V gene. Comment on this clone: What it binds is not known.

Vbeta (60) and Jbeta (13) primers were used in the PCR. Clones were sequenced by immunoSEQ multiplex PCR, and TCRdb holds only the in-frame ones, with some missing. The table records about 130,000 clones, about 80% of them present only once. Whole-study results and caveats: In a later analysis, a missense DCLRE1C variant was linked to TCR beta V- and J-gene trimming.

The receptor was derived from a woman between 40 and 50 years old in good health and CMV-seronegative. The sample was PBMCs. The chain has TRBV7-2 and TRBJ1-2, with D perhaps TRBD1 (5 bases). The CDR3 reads CASSLNPQVNYGYTF. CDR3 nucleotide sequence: TGTGCCAGCAGCTTAAACCCACAGGTCAACTATGGCTACACCTTC.